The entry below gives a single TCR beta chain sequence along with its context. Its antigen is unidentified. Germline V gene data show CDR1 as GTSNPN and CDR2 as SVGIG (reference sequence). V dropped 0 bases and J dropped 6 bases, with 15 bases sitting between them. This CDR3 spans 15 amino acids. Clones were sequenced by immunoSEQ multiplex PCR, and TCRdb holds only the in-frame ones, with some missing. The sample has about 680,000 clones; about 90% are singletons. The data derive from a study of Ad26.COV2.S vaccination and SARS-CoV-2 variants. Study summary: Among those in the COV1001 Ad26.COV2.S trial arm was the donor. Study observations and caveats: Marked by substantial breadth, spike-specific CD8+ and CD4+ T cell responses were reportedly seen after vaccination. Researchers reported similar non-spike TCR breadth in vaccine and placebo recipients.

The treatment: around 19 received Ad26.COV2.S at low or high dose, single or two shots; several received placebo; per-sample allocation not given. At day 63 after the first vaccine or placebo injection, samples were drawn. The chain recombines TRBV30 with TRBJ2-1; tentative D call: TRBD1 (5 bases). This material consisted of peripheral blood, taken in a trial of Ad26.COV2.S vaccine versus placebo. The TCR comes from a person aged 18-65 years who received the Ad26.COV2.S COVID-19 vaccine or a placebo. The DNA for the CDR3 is TGTGCCTGGAGTGTAGGGGCAGCGTTTGGCAATGAGCAGTTCTTC. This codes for CAWSVGAAFGNEQFF.